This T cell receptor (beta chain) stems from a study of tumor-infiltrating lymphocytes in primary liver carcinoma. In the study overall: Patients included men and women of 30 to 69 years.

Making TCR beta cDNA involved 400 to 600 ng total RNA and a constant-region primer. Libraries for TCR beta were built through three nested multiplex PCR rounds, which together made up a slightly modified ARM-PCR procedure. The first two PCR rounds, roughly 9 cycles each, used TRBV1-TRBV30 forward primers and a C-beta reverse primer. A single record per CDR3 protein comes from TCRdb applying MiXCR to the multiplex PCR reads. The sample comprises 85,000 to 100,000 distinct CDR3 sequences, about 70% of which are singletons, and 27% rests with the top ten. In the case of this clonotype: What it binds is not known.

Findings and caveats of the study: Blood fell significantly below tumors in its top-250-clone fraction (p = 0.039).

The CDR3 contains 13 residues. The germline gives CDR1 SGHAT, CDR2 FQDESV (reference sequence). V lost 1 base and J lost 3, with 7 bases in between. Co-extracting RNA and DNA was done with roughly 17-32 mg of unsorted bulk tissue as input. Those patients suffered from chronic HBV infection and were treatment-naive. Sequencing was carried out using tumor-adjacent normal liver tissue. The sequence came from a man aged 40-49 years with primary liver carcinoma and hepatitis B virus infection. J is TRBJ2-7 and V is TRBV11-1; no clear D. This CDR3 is CASSLELNYEQYF. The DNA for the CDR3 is TGTGCCAGCAGCTTAGAGTTAAACTACGAGCAGTACTTC. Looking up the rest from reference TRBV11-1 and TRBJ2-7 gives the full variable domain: EAEVAQSPRYKITEKSQAVAFWCDPISGHATLYWYRQILGQGPELLVQFQDESVVDDSQLPKDRFSAERLKGVDSTLKIQPAELGDSAMYLCASSLELNYEQYFGPGTRLTVT.